Many counts were recorded for the clone carrying this TCR beta chain. The data derive from a study of T-cell reconstitution after alpha-beta-depleted transplantation in children. Unique molecular identifiers were used to barcode this TCRbeta library. Via MiXCR, TCRdb re-called the PCR reads, giving one row per CDR3 protein. The table has about 240,000 distinct CDR3 sequences, 9.5% to 15% seen once; the top ten hold around 2.8%. CDR3 size: 16 residues. Germline V gene data show CDR1 as SGDLS and CDR2 as YYNGEE. The V and J ends lost 3 bases and 1 base, in that order; junction bases with no gene match: 9.

The sequencing used PBMCs from the stem cell graft donor, collected from the stem cell graft. This chain links TRBV9 with TRBJ1-1; 7 bases match TRBD1. This clonotype was sampled from a human donor who donated a stem cell graft to a child with acute lymphoblastic leukemia. In nucleotides, the CDR3 is TGTGCCAGCAGCGGGCCTCCGGGACAGCAGAACACTGAAGCTTTCTTT. This encodes CASSGPPGQQNTEAFF. Based on the CDR3 plus reference TRBV9 and TRBJ1-1, the full variable domain is DSGVTQTPKHLITATGQRVTLRCSPRSGDLSVYWYQQSLDQGLQFLIQYYNGEERAKGNILERFSAQQFPDLHSELNLSSLELGDSALYFCASSGPPGQQNTEAFFGQGTRLTVV.